Shown below are 30 T cell receptor beta chains from a single sample sequenced in a study of T-cell reconstitution after alpha-beta-depleted transplantation in children (dated by TCRdb to between 2015 and 2016). Libraries were constructed by PCR. For sequencing, an Illumina HiSeq 2500 was employed. TCR library preparation used molecular barcoding, with unique molecular identifiers applied to normalize quantification of the TCRbeta repertoire. Clones were called with MiXCR by TCRdb after fastp trimmed the public reads at Q25, and only in-frame beta chains were retained. Rows are unified per CDR3 protein, each entry keeping the most common DNA and genes. This sample lists about 500,000 distinct CDR3 sequences; about 33% were detected once. The ten largest clones take up 2% to 2.5% of the sample. Material: PBMCs from the stem cell graft donor, obtained from the stem cell graft. These TCRs come from a human donor who donated a stem cell graft to a child with aplastic anemia.

This clonotype has just one count. The rearrangement joins TRBV29-1 to TRBJ2-1; 10 nucleotides align to TRBD2. The CDR3 extends over 14 amino acids. The ends lost 7 bases at V and 8 bases at J; junction bases unmatched: 11. Germline CDR1 and CDR2: SQVTM and ANQGSEA. In DNA form, the CDR3 reads TGCAGCGCCGTACTAGCGGGACGTAACCATGAGCAGTTCTTC. Translated, it gives CSAVLAGRNHEQFF.

The CDR3 region has the DNA TGTGCCAGCACCTTGGGGTGGGTAGCTGAAGCTTTCTTT. Residues: CASTLGWVAEAFF. V and J are TRBV12-3 or TRBV12-4 and TRBJ1-1; the D is unclear. This CDR3 contains 13 residues. With 7 bases removed from V and 6 bases from J, the gap between germline ends came to 15 bases.

The rearrangement uses TRBV9 and TRBJ1-5, with TRBD1 as a possible D gene (5 bases). Between the trimmed V and J ends, which lost 4 bases and 0 bases, there was a span of 23 bases. The CDR3 has 19 amino acids. Germline V gene data show CDR1 as SGDLS and CDR2 as YYNGEE. The CDR3 DNA sequence: TGTGCCAGCAGCCCCCTCCCGGACATAGGTATGTTTAGCAATCAGCCCCAGCATTTT. Residues: CASSPLPDIGMFSNQPQHF.

A few counts support this clonotype. V gene TRBV10-3 combines with J gene TRBJ1-2; D is ambiguous. Germline CDR1 ENHRY, CDR2 SYGVKD. Trimming took off 2 bases at V and 4 bases at J, with 8 bases between the two ends. This CDR3 has 13 residues. CDR3 in DNA: TGTGCCATCAGTGAGGGGCCACCCTATGGCTACACCTTC. It yields the protein CAISEGPPYGYTF.

This clonotype was found a few times. V and J are TRBV5-1 and TRBJ2-1; 12 bases are a match to TRBD2. With 4 bases clipped from V and 5 bases from J, the junction kept 7 bases outside the gene matches. Per germline, CDR1 SGHRS and CDR2 YFSETQ. This CDR3 spans 16 amino acids. The CDR3 reads CASSEGLAGPNNEQFF. The CDR3, as DNA: TGCGCCAGCAGCGAAGGACTAGCGGGGCCTAACAATGAGCAGTTCTTC.

This chain links TRBV30 with TRBJ2-4, with TRBD1 matching 7 bases. Losses at the gene ends were 1 base for V and 0 bases for J; bases not matched to a gene: 9. The CDR3 extends over 17 amino acids. The germline gives CDR1 GTSNPN, CDR2 SVGIG (reference sequence). The CDR3 bases are TGTGCCTGGAGTGGCGCCGGGACAGTCTTAGCCAAAAACATTCAGTACTTC. As protein: CAWSGAGTVLAKNIQYF.

This clonotype was observed once. The rearrangement joins TRBV28 to TRBJ1-5; D call uncertain. Looked up from germline, CDR1 is MDHEN and CDR2 is SYDVKM. The ends were cut back, 10 bases at V and 3 bases at J, with 16 bases in the middle. CDR3 length: 14 amino acids. CDR3 sequence: CATARGIYNQPQHF. In DNA form, the CDR3 reads TGTGCCACCGCGAGAGGGATCTACAATCAGCCCCAGCATTTT. The complete variable domain, with remaining parts taken from reference TRBV28 and TRBJ1-5, reads DVKVTQSSRYLVKRTGEKVFLECVQDMDHENMFWYRQDPGLGLRLIYFSYDVKMKEKGDIPEGYSVSREKKERFSLILESASTNQTSMYLCATARGIYNQPQHFGDGTRLSIL.

This clonotype was recorded a few times. This sequence joins TRBV6-1 and TRBJ2-7, with D maybe TRBD1 (5 bases). The V end lost 7 bases, the J end lost 1 base, and 8 bases lay between the germline ends. CDR3 length: 12 amino acids. The V gene's germline CDR1 is MNHNS and CDR2 SASEGT. CDR3 sequence (DNA): TGTGCCAGCACCACAGGATCCTACGAGCAGTACTTC. Translation: CASTTGSYEQYF.

In its sample, this clonotype was seen a few times. The CDR3 region is CASSPGEKLFF. The DNA for the CDR3 is TGTGCCAGCTCACCGGGGGAAAAACTGTTTTTT. This rearrangement joins TRBV18 to TRBJ1-4, with D unresolved. This CDR3 has 11 amino acids. The V gene's germline CDR1 is KGHSH and CDR2 LQKENI. Trimming took 3 bases from V and 8 from J, leaving 4 bases between them. The complete variable domain, with remaining parts taken from reference TRBV18 and TRBJ1-4, reads NAGVMQNPRHLVRRRGQEARLRCSPMKGHSHVYWYRQLPEEGLKFMVYLQKENIIDESGMPKERFSAEFPKEGPSILRIQQVVRGDSAAYFCASSPGEKLFFGSGTQLSVL.

This clonotype was detected only once. V and J are TRBV7-6 and TRBJ2-5; the match to TRBD1 covers 7 bases. The CDR3 loop spans 16 amino acids. With 2 bases clipped from V and 5 bases from J, the junction kept 11 bases outside the gene matches. The V gene's germline CDR1 is SGHVS and CDR2 FNYEAQ. The CDR3 protein is CASSLWQGESAETQYF. The CDR3 DNA is TGTGCCAGCAGCTTATGGCAGGGGGAATCTGCGGAGACCCAGTACTTC. Full variable domain (remainder filled in from reference TRBV7-6 and TRBJ2-5): GAGVSQSPRYKVTKRGQDVALRCDPISGHVSLYWYRQALGQGPEFLTYFNYEAQQDKSGLPNDRFSAERPEGSISTLTIQRTEQRDSAMYRCASSLWQGESAETQYFGPGTRLLVL.

The gene calls are TRBV5-4 and TRBJ1-2; 8 bases line up with TRBD1. Unmatched junction bases numbered 7, after V lost 4 bases and J lost 8 bases. CDR1 is SGHNT and CDR2 is YYREEE in the germline V gene (reference sequence). This CDR3 is built from 13 residues. The CDR3: CASSLDRADGYTF. The CDR3 bases are TGTGCCAGCAGCCTGGACAGGGCCGACGGCTACACCTTC.

Concerning this clonotype itself: The junction differs from germline at one of its ends, possibly a read error. The gene calls are TRBV6-2 or TRBV6-3 and TRBJ2-1; maybe TRBD2 (6 bases). Germline values: CDR1 MNHEY, CDR2 SVGEGT. The CDR3 sequence is 13 residues long. The CDR3 coding sequence is TGTGCCAGCACCGAAAGGGAGGCGGGGCCGACCCATTTC. Translated, it gives CASTEREAGPTHF.

The V gene is TRBV6-2 or TRBV6-3, the J gene TRBJ2-7; 11 bases align to TRBD2. CDR1 is MNHEY, CDR2 SVGEGT, per germline. There are 15 residues in the CDR3. Trimming cost V 2 bases and J 5 bases; bases outside gene matches: 5. The CDR3 nucleotides read TGTGCCAGCAGTTACGGCGCTAGCGGGAGGAACGAGCAGTACTTC. Translated: CASSYGASGRNEQYF.

J is TRBJ1-2 and V is TRBV19; D unclear. The CDR3 extends over 12 amino acids. V shed 1 base and J shed 6 bases, with 6 bases lying between them. Germline V gives CDR1 LNHDA, CDR2 SQIVND (reference sequence). The CDR3 region is CASSIAANGYTF. In DNA, the CDR3 is TGTGCCAGTAGTATAGCGGCGAATGGCTACACCTTC. Filled out from reference TRBV19 and TRBJ1-2, the complete variable domain reads DGGITQSPKYLFRKEGQNVTLSCEQNLNHDAMYWYRQDPGQGLRLIYYSQIVNDFQKGDIAEGYSVSREKKESFPLTVTSAQKNPTAFYLCASSIAANGYTFGSGTRLTVV.

The rearrangement uses TRBV12-5 and TRBJ2-1; D remains unclear. The CDR3 length is 17 residues. Deletions cut 1 base from V and 0 bases from J, with 13 bases between. Germline loops: CDR1 LGHNT, CDR2 FRNRAP. The chain's CDR3 is CASGLGPSESSYNEQFF. The CDR3 coding sequence is TGTGCTAGTGGTTTGGGCCCCTCAGAGAGCTCCTACAATGAGCAGTTCTTC.

The rearrangement links TRBV2 to TRBJ1-2; the match to TRBD1 covers 10 bases. The CDR3 sequence is 18 residues long. Germline V gives CDR1 SNHLY, CDR2 FYNNEI. Trimming at V came to 3 bases and at J to 0 bases, leaving 10 bases not matched to a gene. This chain's CDR3 is CASSDPRDRGRSNYGYTF. For the CDR3, the DNA is TGTGCCAGCAGTGATCCCCGGGACAGGGGTCGGTCTAACTATGGCTACACCTTC.

In its sample, this clonotype was seen a few times. The gene calls are TRBV28 and TRBJ1-1, with D possibly matching TRBD1 (6 bases). Germline loops: CDR1 MDHEN, CDR2 SYDVKM. Trimming stripped 3 bases from V and 4 bases from J, with 15 bases between. This CDR3 is 15 amino acids long. CDR3 nucleotides: TGTGCCAGCAGTTTCTCAGGGGCGGCGAGCACTGAAGCTTTCTTT. Its translation is CASSFSGAASTEAFF.

Only a few counts were recorded for this clonotype. The rearrangement uses TRBV2 and TRBJ1-1; D unresolved. V was pared by 1 base and J by 11 bases, with 11 bases between. Germline-derived CDR1 and CDR2 are SNHLY and FYNNEI. This CDR3 is 12 amino acids long. In DNA, the CDR3 is TGTGCCAGCAGTGAAGGAGGTCAGGTGGCTTTCTTT. It specifies CASSEGGQVAFF.

This clonotype has a handful of counts. J is TRBJ2-1 and V is TRBV7-8; possibly TRBD2 for D (5 bases). Germline V gene sequence: CDR1 SGHVS, CDR2 FQNEAQ. The V gene lost 4 bases and the J gene lost 8 bases, with 18 bases spanning the gap. The CDR3 runs 15 residues. The CDR3 DNA reads TGTGCCAGCAGCTCCTCGGGGTCCGCCTGGGATGAGCAGTTCTTC. It encodes CASSSSGSAWDEQFF.

This clonotype was observed a few times. This chain links TRBV10-3 with TRBJ1-1, with D hard to call. The CDR3 contains 15 residues. The V gene's germline CDR1 is ENHRY and CDR2 SYGVKD. Trimming took 3 bases from V and 0 from J, leaving 11 bases between them. CDR3 in DNA: TGTGCCATCAGTGACGCCGGGCCAATGAACACTGAAGCTTTCTTT. It encodes CAISDAGPMNTEAFF.

This clonotype was recorded a few times. The chain recombines TRBV6-2 or TRBV6-3 with TRBJ2-5, with TRBD1 as a possible D gene (5 bases). Germline CDR1 MNHEY, CDR2 SVGEGT. The germline V and J ends were trimmed by 6 bases and 2 bases, with 13 bases remaining between them. CDR3 length: 14 residues. The CDR3 DNA is TGTGCCAGCAGCACACCCAGGACACAAGAGACCCAGTACTTC. This encodes CASSTPRTQETQYF.

This clonotype was detected once. The J gene is TRBJ2-5, the V gene TRBV28; D is perhaps TRBD1 (6 bases). The CDR3 runs to 14 residues. Trimming stripped 6 bases from V and 1 base from J, with 12 bases between. Germline values: CDR1 MDHEN, CDR2 SYDVKM. The CDR3 region has the DNA TGTGCCAGCAGGGGGTCCAGGGGCCAAGAGACCCAGTACTTC. Translating it yields CASRGSRGQETQYF.

The V and J genes are TRBV5-3 and TRBJ2-3; D unresolved. TRBV5-3 is noted as an ORF with a role that remains uncertain. The CDR3 covers 18 residues. The V end was cut by 1 base, the J end by 0 bases, with 18 bases between. CDR3 amino acids: CARSLFRRRPSSTDTQYF. The CDR3 nucleotides read TGTGCCAGAAGCTTGTTTCGTCGACGACCATCGAGCACAGATACGCAGTATTTT.

This chain links TRBV5-1 with TRBJ1-3; tentative D call: TRBD1 (6 bases). This CDR3 comprises 16 residues. Germline loops: CDR1 SGHRS, CDR2 YFSETQ. V was trimmed by 0 bases and J by 0 bases, leaving 10 bases between them. CDR3 in amino acids: CASSLGTGISGNTIYF. CDR3 in DNA: TGCGCCAGCAGCTTGGGTACAGGGATCTCTGGAAACACCATATATTTT. Complete variable domain (other parts from reference TRBV5-1 and TRBJ1-3): KAGVTQTPRYLIKTRGQQVTLSCSPISGHRSVSWYQQTPGQGLQFLFEYFSETQRNKGNFPGRFSGRQFSNSRSEMNVSTLELGDSALYLCASSLGTGISGNTIYFGEGSWLTVV.

This clonotype has only a few counts. The V gene is TRBV6-5, the J gene TRBJ2-2; no reliable D call. Between the trimmed V and J ends, which lost 2 bases and 1 base, there was a span of 11 bases. The CDR3 runs 16 residues. Germline CDR1 MNHEY, CDR2 SVGAGI. CDR3 region: CASSYTTPGNTGELFF. CDR3 DNA sequence: TGTGCCAGCAGTTACACCACGCCTGGGAACACCGGGGAGCTGTTTTTT.

The V and J genes are TRBV19 and TRBJ2-1; 7 bases align to TRBD2. The CDR3 has 15 residues. Germline assignment: CDR1 LNHDA and CDR2 SQIVND (reference sequence). V shed 7 bases, J shed 3 bases, and the junction held 9 bases outside the gene matches. CDR3 nucleotides: TGTGCCAGTACCGTGACTAGCCCTATCTACAATGAGCAGTTCTTC. Residues: CASTVTSPIYNEQFF.

V and J are TRBV6-1 and TRBJ2-1; TRBD2 is a possible D gene (6 bases). The CDR3 covers 16 residues. The ends were cut back, 2 bases at V and 3 bases at J, with 14 bases in the middle. CDR1 and CDR2 (germline): MNHNS, SASEGT. The DNA of the CDR3 is TGTGCCAGCAGTGAATCAGGGCGGGGTAACTACAATGAGCAGTTCTTC. Translation gives CASSESGRGNYNEQFF.

The chain combines TRBV20-1 with TRBJ1-5, with a tentative D call TRBD1 (6 bases). V lost 5 bases and J 6 bases, leaving 11 bases between the germline ends. This CDR3 has 12 residues. Germline V gives CDR1 DFQATT, CDR2 SNEGSKA (reference sequence). The CDR3 bases are TGCAGTGCTCAGGGGATGGGTCAGCCCCAGCATTTT. It yields the protein CSAQGMGQPQHF.

V usage is TRBV7-9 and J usage is TRBJ2-7; D gene ambiguous. Germline V gene lookup returns CDR1 SEHNR and CDR2 FQNEAQ (reference sequence). There are 13 residues in the CDR3. V shed 3 bases and J shed 3 bases, with 9 bases lying between them. The CDR3, as DNA: TGTGCCAGCAGCTTGGCGAGTCTCTACGAGCAGTACTTC. This encodes CASSLASLYEQYF.

V gene TRBV7-2 combines with J gene TRBJ1-2; the D gene is possibly TRBD1 (6 bases). V lost 5 bases and J lost 5, with 15 bases in between. CDR3 size: 14 residues. Germline CDR1 SGHTA, CDR2 FQGNSA. This CDR3 is CASSPRTESYGYTF. The CDR3 region has the DNA TGTGCCAGCAGCCCCCGGACAGAAAGTTATGGCTACACCTTC.